This T cell receptor beta chain was profiled in a study of cytomegalovirus exposure and HLA in healthy donors. Study context: Early on, a data release was issued that held about 85 million unique TCRs from HLA-typed donors.

The primer mix had 60 Vbeta and 13 Jbeta primers. TCRdb's copy holds only in-frame clones and misses some; the assay was immunoSEQ multiplex PCR. The sample lists about 200,000 clones, around 78% occurring once. After removal of 7 bases from V and 3 bases from J, the junction contained 1 base not matched to a gene. The CDR3 length is 13 residues. In germline, CDR1 is ENHRY, CDR2 SYGVKD. The chain employs TRBV10-3 and TRBJ1-3, with 9 bases lining up with TRBD1. This sequence was found in a woman in her thirties in good health and CMV-seropositive. What was sequenced was PBMCs. This CDR3 reads CAITTGGGNTIYF. CDR3 coding DNA: TGTGCCATCACGACAGGGGGTGGAAACACCATATATTTT.